These 9 T cell receptor beta chains came from one sample sequenced in a study of T cells after yellow fever vaccination. TCRdb used MiXCR to reprocess the 5' RACE reads, holding one entry per CDR3 protein. There are just under 600,000 distinct CDR3 sequences in the sample; approximately 15% occur only once, and roughly an eighth lies in the top ten. Sequencing was performed on PBMCs, taken on the day of the yellow fever booster vaccination. Receptors were obtained from a young man who received the YFV17D yellow fever vaccine.

This clonotype was recorded many times. The chain links TRBV7-2 to TRBJ2-3, with 7 bases aligning to TRBD2. The V segment lost 5 bases and the J segment 11 bases; nucleotides outside the gene matches: 7. The germline V gene has CDR1 SGHTA and CDR2 FQGNSA. The CDR3 spans 12 residues. The CDR3 DNA reads TGTGCCAGCAGCCCCGATGGCGGGGGGCAGTATTTT. This sequence encodes CASSPDGGGQYF.

There are a few counts of this clonotype. V and J are TRBV3-1 and TRBJ2-1; 7 nucleotides agree with TRBD1. The germline V gene has CDR1 LGHDT and CDR2 YNNKEL (reference sequence). The V and J ends lost 2 bases and 4 bases, in that order; junction bases with no gene match: 11. The CDR3 extends over 17 amino acids. CDR3: CASSQITGVGIYNEQFF. DNA for the CDR3: TGTGCCAGCAGCCAAATCACAGGGGTCGGGATATACAATGAGCAGTTCTTC.

In this sample, this clonotype turned up a few times. The V call is TRBV20-1, the J call TRBJ2-7, with D possibly being TRBD1 (5 bases). V gave up 1 base and J gave up 2 bases, with 12 bases separating them. The CDR3 is 14 residues long. The germline V gene encodes CDR1 DFQATT and CDR2 SNEGSKA (reference sequence). The CDR3 reads CSARVQGRTYEQYF. CDR3 DNA: TGCAGTGCTAGAGTTCAGGGTAGGACCTACGAGCAGTACTTC.

The J gene is TRBJ2-5, the V gene TRBV10-3, with 12 nucleotides matching TRBD2. The CDR3 consists of 15 residues. Unmatched junction bases numbered 4, after V lost 6 bases and J lost 2 bases. Germline-derived CDR1 and CDR2 are ENHRY and SYGVKD. CDR3 coding DNA: TGTGCCATCAGCGAAGGGACTAGCGGGCAAGAGACCCAGTACTTC. Its protein product is CAISEGTSGQETQYF.

The rearrangement links TRBV7-6 to TRBJ1-6; 9 nucleotides match TRBD1. The germline V gene has CDR1 SGHVS and CDR2 FNYEAQ. V was clipped by 6 bases and J by 8 bases; unmatched bases: 11. The CDR3 length is 16 residues. This CDR3 reads CASSPARDRAYSPLHF. In DNA form, the CDR3 reads TGTGCCAGCAGTCCGGCGCGGGACAGGGCTTATTCACCCCTCCACTTT.

The chain couples TRBV5-1 to TRBJ2-1, with D unresolved. This CDR3 is built from 14 residues. Germline loops: CDR1 SGHRS, CDR2 YFSETQ. V was clipped by 1 base and J by 3 bases, with 8 bases between them. The CDR3 DNA follows: TGCGCCAGCAGCTTGACTATTAACTACAATGAGCAGTTCTTC. It specifies CASSLTINYNEQFF. The full variable domain, rest sourced from reference TRBV5-1 and TRBJ2-1, is KAGVTQTPRYLIKTRGQQVTLSCSPISGHRSVSWYQQTPGQGLQFLFEYFSETQRNKGNFPGRFSGRQFSNSRSEMNVSTLELGDSALYLCASSLTINYNEQFFGPGTRLTVL.

J is TRBJ1-4 and V is TRBV24-1; maybe TRBD1 (5 bases). V was cut by 5 bases and J by 0 bases, with 9 bases left in between. CDR3 size: 15 residues. Germline CDR1 KGHDR, CDR2 SFDVKD. This CDR3 reads CATSAGGSTNEKLFF. In nucleotides, the CDR3 is TGTGCCACCAGTGCCGGGGGGTCAACTAATGAAAAACTGTTTTTT.

V is TRBV12-3 or TRBV12-4 and J is TRBJ2-1; TRBD2 aligns across 8 bases. The ends lost 6 bases at V and 6 bases at J; junction bases unmatched: 7. This CDR3 has 14 residues. The CDR3 spells CASSTGTRGNEQFF. CDR3 sequence (DNA): TGTGCCAGCAGCACCGGGACTAGAGGCAATGAGCAGTTCTTC.

This clonotype was recorded many times. The rearrangement uses TRBV5-1 and TRBJ2-5, with TRBD2 identical over 14 bases. The trim removed 4 bases at V and 6 bases at J, leaving 8 bases unmatched. The CDR3 consists of 16 residues. Germline assignment: CDR1 SGHRS and CDR2 YFSETQ. The CDR3 DNA reads as TGCGCCAGCAGCCAGACTAGCGGGAGGGCCGGAAAGACCCAGTACTTC. Translation gives CASSQTSGRAGKTQYF.